This TCR beta chain was documented in a study of shared clonotypes between healthy human individuals. Running of the assay took place at deep level. Profiled with immunoSEQ multiplex PCR; TCRdb holds only in-frame clones, not every one. Of millions of clones in the sample, approximately 95% were seen once. Broader study findings: Large sequencing depth failed to make sorted-subset sequencing complete, rarefaction showed.

This clone has a single count. Antigen unknown. This CDR3 contains 13 residues. Germline CDR1 reads MNHNS; CDR2 reads SASEGT. V lost 8 bases, J lost 0 bases, and 3 bases stayed unmatched. The source material was naive CD4+ T cells sorted from blood. Subset indicated: CD45RA+ positively selected. The origin of this receptor is a man aged 18 to 35 in good health. The V call is TRBV6-1, the J call TRBJ1-1; TRBD1 agrees at 7 bases. The CDR3 spells CASAGTVNTEAFF. The CDR3 region has the DNA TGTGCCAGCGCCGGGACAGTGAACACTGAAGCTTTCTTT.